This passage covers 2 T cell receptor beta chains from one sample sequenced in a study of neoadjuvant nivolumab and ipilimumab in lung cancer. TCRdb keeps only in-frame clones here, not all; method: immunoSEQ multiplex PCR. The table records about 3,800 clones, more than 70% of them present only once. The starting material was adjacent normal lung tissue, obtained after neoadjuvant nivolumab, alone or with ipilimumab, at or shortly before surgery. All receptors come from an adult with non-small cell lung cancer.

This clone has only one observation. The CDR3 loop is CASSFRQGTEAFF. CDR3 in DNA: TGTGCCAGCAGCTTCCGACAGGGCACTGAAGCTTTCTTT. The chain couples TRBV7-6 to TRBJ1-1, with 7 bases fitting TRBD1. CDR1 is SGHVS, CDR2 FNYEAQ, per germline. The trim removed 3 bases at V and 4 bases at J, leaving 2 bases unmatched. This CDR3 is 13 amino acids long. Supplemented by reference TRBV7-6 and TRBJ1-1, the full variable domain reads GAGVSQSPRYKVTKRGQDVALRCDPISGHVSLYWYRQALGQGPEFLTYFNYEAQQDKSGLPNDRFSAERPEGSISTLTIQRTEQRDSAMYRCASSFRQGTEAFFGQGTRLTVV.

J is TRBJ1-4 and V is TRBV25-1; 8 bases align to TRBD1. The CDR3 sequence is 17 residues long. V trimming: 4 bases; J trimming: 4 bases; junction bases outside the gene matches: 11. Germline CDR1 and CDR2: MGHDK and SYGVNS. CDR3 nucleotide sequence: TGTGCCAGCAGTGCACAGGGGGTTCTGATTCTTAATGAAAAACTGTTTTTT. It translates to CASSAQGVLILNEKLFF.